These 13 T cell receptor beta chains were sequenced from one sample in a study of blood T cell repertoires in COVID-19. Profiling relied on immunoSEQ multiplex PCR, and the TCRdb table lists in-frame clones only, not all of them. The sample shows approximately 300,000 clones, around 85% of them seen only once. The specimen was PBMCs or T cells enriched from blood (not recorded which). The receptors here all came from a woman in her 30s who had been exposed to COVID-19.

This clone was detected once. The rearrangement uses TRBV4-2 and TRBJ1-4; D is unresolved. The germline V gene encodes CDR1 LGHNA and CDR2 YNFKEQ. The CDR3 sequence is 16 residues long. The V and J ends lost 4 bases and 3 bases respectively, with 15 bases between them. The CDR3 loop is CASSRPDEAANEKLFF. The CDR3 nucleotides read TGTGCCAGCAGCCGGCCCGACGAGGCAGCTAATGAAAAACTGTTTTTT.

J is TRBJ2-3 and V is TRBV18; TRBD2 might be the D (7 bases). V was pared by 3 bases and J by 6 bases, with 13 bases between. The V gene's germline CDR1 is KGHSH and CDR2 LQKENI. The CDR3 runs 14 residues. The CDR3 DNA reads TGTGCCAGCTCACCGGCGGGGGCGGGGGATACGCAGTATTTT. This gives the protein CASSPAGAGDTQYF.

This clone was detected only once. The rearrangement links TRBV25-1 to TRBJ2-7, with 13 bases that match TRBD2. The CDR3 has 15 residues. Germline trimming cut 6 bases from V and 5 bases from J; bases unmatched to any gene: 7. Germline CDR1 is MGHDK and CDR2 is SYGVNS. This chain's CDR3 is CASRGLAGVFHEQYF. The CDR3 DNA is TGTGCCAGCAGAGGACTAGCGGGAGTGTTTCACGAGCAGTACTTC.

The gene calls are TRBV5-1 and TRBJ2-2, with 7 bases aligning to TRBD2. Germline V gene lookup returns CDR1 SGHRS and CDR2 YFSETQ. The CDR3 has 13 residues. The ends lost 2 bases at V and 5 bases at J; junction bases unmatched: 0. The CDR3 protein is CASSFGGTGELFF. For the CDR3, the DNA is TGCGCCAGCAGCTTCGGGGGGACCGGGGAGCTGTTTTTT.

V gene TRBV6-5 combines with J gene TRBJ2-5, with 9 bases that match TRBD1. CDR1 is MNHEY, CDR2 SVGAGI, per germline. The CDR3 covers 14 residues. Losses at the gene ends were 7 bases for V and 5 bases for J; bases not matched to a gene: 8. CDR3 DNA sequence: TGTGCCAGCACTACGGACAGGGGCGGCGAGACCCAGTACTTC. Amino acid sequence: CASTTDRGGETQYF.

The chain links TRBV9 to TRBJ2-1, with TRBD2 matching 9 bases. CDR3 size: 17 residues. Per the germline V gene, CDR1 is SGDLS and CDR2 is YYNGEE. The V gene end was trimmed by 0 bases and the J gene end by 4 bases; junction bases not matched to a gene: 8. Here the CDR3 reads CASSVEGLSGRYNEQFF. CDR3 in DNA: TGTGCCAGCAGCGTAGAGGGCCTTAGCGGGAGATACAATGAGCAGTTCTTC. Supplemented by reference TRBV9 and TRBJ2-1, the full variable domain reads DSGVTQTPKHLITATGQRVTLRCSPRSGDLSVYWYQQSLDQGLQFLIQYYNGEERAKGNILERFSAQQFPDLHSELNLSSLELGDSALYFCASSVEGLSGRYNEQFFGPGTRLTVL.

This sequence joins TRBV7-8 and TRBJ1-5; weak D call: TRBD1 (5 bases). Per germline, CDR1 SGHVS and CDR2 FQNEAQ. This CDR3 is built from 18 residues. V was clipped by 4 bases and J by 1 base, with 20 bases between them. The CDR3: CASSSYPGGGRSNQPQHF. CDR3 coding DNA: TGTGCCAGCAGCTCCTATCCCGGCGGGGGTCGGAGCAATCAGCCCCAGCATTTT.

This chain's CDR3 is CASSYSVAQETQYF. Here the CDR3 DNA reads TGTGCCAGCAGTTACTCCGTAGCGCAAGAGACCCAGTACTTC. The chain couples TRBV6-6 to TRBJ2-5, with D possibly matching TRBD2 (5 bases). This CDR3 comprises 14 residues. V lost 0 bases and J 2 bases, leaving 7 bases between the germline ends. Germline V gene lookup returns CDR1 MNHNY and CDR2 SVGAGI (reference sequence).

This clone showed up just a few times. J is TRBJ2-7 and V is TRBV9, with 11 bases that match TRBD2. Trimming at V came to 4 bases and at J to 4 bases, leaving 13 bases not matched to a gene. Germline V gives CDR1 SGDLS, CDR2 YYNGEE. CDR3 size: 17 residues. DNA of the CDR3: TGTGCCAGCAGCACAGGCCGCCGACTAGCGGGAAAGTACGAGCAGTACTTC. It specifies CASSTGRRLAGKYEQYF.

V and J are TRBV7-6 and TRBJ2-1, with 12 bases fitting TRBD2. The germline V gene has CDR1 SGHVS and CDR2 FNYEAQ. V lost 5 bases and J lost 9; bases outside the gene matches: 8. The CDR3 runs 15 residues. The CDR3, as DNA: TGTGCCAGCAGCCCTCTAGCGGGGGGGCAGATTGAGCAGTTCTTC. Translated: CASSPLAGGQIEQFF.

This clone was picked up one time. For the CDR3, the DNA is TGTGCCAGCAGATTCGACAGGGGGCAAGGAAACACCATATATTTT. Amino acids: CASRFDRGQGNTIYF. The chain combines TRBV13 with TRBJ1-3; TRBD1 aligns across 10 bases. This CDR3 region has 15 residues. J lost 4 bases, V lost 6 bases, and 6 bases had no gene match. Per germline, CDR1 PRHDT and CDR2 FYEKMQ (reference sequence).

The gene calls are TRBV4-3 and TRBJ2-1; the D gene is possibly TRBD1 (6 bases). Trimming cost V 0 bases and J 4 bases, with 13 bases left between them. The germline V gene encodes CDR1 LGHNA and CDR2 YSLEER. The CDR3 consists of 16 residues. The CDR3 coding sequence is TGCGCCAGCAGCCAAGATCCCTCGGACAGTTACAATGAGCAGTTCTTC. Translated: CASSQDPSDSYNEQFF.

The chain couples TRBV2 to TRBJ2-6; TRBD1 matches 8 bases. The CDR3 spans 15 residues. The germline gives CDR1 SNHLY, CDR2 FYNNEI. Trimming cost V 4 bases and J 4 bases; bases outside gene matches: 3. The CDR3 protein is CASSAGGTGANVLTF. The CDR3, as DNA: TGTGCCAGCAGTGCAGGGGGCACAGGGGCCAACGTCCTGACTTTC.